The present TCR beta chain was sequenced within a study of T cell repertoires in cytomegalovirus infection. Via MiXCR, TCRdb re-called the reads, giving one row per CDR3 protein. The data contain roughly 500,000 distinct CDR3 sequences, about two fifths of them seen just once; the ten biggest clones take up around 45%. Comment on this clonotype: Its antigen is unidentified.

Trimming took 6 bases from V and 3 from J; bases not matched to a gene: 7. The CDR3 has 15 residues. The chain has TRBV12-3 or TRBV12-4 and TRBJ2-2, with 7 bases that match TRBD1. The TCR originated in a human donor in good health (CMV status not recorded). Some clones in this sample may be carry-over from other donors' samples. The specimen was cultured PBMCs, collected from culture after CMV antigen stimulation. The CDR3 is CASRRGHYDTGELFF. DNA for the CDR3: TGTGCCAGCAGGAGGGGGCATTACGACACCGGGGAGCTGTTTTTT.